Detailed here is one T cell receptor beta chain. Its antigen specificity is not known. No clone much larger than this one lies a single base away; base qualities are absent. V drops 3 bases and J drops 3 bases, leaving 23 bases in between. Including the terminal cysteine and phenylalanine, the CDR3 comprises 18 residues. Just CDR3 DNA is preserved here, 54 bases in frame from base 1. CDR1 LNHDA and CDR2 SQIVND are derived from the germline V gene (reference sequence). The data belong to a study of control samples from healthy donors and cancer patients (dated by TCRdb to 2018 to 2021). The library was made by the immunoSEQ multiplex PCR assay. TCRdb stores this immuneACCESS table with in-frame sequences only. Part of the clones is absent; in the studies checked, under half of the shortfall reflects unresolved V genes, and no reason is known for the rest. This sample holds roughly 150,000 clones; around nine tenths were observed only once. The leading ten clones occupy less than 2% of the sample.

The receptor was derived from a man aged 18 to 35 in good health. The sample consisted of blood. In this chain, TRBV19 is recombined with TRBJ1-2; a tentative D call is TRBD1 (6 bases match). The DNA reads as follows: TGTGCCAGTAGTATCACCGTAGGTCGGGTACAGGGAGACTATGGCTACACCTTC. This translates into CASSITVGRVQGDYGYTF.